Each of the 6 T cell receptor beta chains below was sequenced from the same sample in a study of T cells in localized non-small cell lung cancer. Clones were read by immunoSEQ multiplex PCR, and TCRdb kept only the in-frame ones, dropping some. The sample holds some 90,000 clones; about 91% are singletons and the top ten take about 16%. This material consisted of peripheral blood, taken before any cancer treatment. The receptors were sampled from a man aged 40 to 70 with stage I squamous cell lung carcinoma.

This chain links TRBV18 with TRBJ2-7; unclear D gene. In germline, CDR1 is KGHSH, CDR2 LQKENI. The CDR3 is made up of 14 amino acids. Trimming cost V 2 bases and J 5 bases, with 13 bases left between them. The CDR3 coding sequence is TGTGCCAGCTCACCATACGAGTCAGGAAACGAGCAGTACTTC. Translated: CASSPYESGNEQYF.

V gene TRBV15 combines with J gene TRBJ2-1; 8 bases align to TRBD2. This CDR3 has 13 residues. The V gene end was trimmed by 8 bases and the J gene end by 8 bases; junction bases not matched to a gene: 8. CDR1 and CDR2 from the germline V gene are LNHNV and YYDKDF (reference sequence). The DNA for the CDR3 is TGTGCCACCGAACGGGGGGGCCGGGATGAGCAGTTCTTC. It translates to CATERGGRDEQFF.

This sequence joins TRBV6-5 and TRBJ1-1; D perhaps matches TRBD1 (6 bases). Trimming took off 4 bases at V and 4 bases at J, with 10 bases between the two ends. Germline values: CDR1 MNHEY, CDR2 SVGAGI. This CDR3 region has 13 residues. The CDR3 protein is CASSLQGRTEAFF. The CDR3, as DNA: TGTGCCAGCAGTTTACAGGGCCGCACTGAAGCTTTCTTT.

As regards this clone: This sequence may be a read error, since a much larger clone differs from it by one base. This chain connects TRBV5-4 to TRBJ1-3; TRBD1 aligns across 8 bases. V dropped 1 base and J dropped 6; count of bases not matched to a gene: 3. The CDR3 is made up of 14 amino acids. Germline V gene lookup returns CDR1 SGHNT and CDR2 YYREEE (reference sequence). CDR3 region: CASSLTGGENTIYF. The DNA for the CDR3 is TGTGCCAGCAGCTTGACAGGGGGTGAAAACACCATATATTTT.

The gene calls are TRBV27 and TRBJ1-6; D possibly corresponds to TRBD1 (5 bases). Germline-derived CDR1 and CDR2 are MNHEY and SMNVEV (reference sequence). Trimming removed 0 bases at V and 9 bases at J, with 12 bases between. The CDR3 is 15 residues long. CDR3 residues: CASSLSRGGGSPLHF. DNA of the CDR3: TGTGCCAGCAGTTTATCACGGGGCGGGGGTTCACCCCTCCACTTT.

V is TRBV5-1 and J is TRBJ2-3; no firm D call. Germline CDR1 SGHRS, CDR2 YFSETQ. Trimming took 4 bases from V and 6 from J, leaving 12 bases between them. This CDR3 contains 13 residues. The DNA of the CDR3 is TGCGCCAGCAGCCCCCCTCCCGCGGATACGCAGTATTTT. This gives the protein CASSPPPADTQYF.